These 21 T cell receptor beta chains were all obtained from the same sample, sequenced in a study of blood T cell repertoires in COVID-19. This table comes from immunoSEQ multiplex PCR, and its TCRdb copy is limited to in-frame clones, with some not included. The sample includes nearly 15,000 clones, roughly three quarters of them seen just once. Sequencing used peripheral blood. The receptors originated from a man in his fifties or sixties with acute or convalescent COVID-19.

The V gene is TRBV5-6, the J gene TRBJ1-5, with D possibly being TRBD1 (5 bases). CDR1 and CDR2 (germline): SGHDT, YYEEEE. This CDR3 region has 17 residues. Between the trimmed V and J ends, which lost 3 bases and 1 base, there was a span of 17 bases. The CDR3 coding sequence is TGTGCCAGCAGCTCGGCCGGGGGGAGTGGGAGCAATCAGCCCCAGCATTTT. The encoded protein is CASSSAGGSGSNQPQHF.

This clone came up once. One junction end does not reproduce the germline sequence, and a read error may be involved. The chain recombines TRBV7-3 with TRBJ2-3; 12 bases agree with TRBD2. Germline CDR1 SGHTA, CDR2 FQGTGA. This CDR3 is 18 amino acids long. For the CDR3, the DNA is TGTGCCAGCAGCCAGACTAGCGGGGGAGTCTCTAGCACAAATACGCAGTATTTT. Translating it yields CASSQTSGGVSSTNTQYF.

The rearrangement joins TRBV7-2 to TRBJ2-1; TRBD2 is a possible D gene (7 bases). CDR3 length equals 14 residues. Germline CDR1 and CDR2: SGHTA and FQGNSA. V was clipped by 7 bases and J by 6 bases, with 16 bases between them. CDR3 bases: TGTGCCAGCACCCTACGGGGAGGGGGCAATGAGCAGTTCTTC. Its translation: CASTLRGGGNEQFF.

The chain links TRBV6-5 to TRBJ2-7; D possibly corresponds to TRBD1 (6 bases). Germline assignment: CDR1 MNHEY and CDR2 SVGAGI. The CDR3 has 11 residues. The V end lost 6 bases, the J end lost 3 bases, and 6 bases lay between the germline ends. The chain's CDR3 is CASRDSYEQYF. CDR3 DNA sequence: TGTGCCAGCAGGGACAGCTACGAGCAGTACTTC.

The CDR3 loop reads CASSLVADTQYF. CDR3 coding DNA: TGTGCCAGCAGCTTGGTAGCAGATACGCAGTATTTT. The V gene is TRBV5-4, the J gene TRBJ2-3, with D unclear. The ends were cut back, 0 bases at V and 4 bases at J, with 3 bases in the middle. The CDR3 length is 12 residues. Per the germline V gene, CDR1 is SGHNT and CDR2 is YYREEE (reference sequence). The full variable domain, with the rest looked up from reference TRBV5-4 and TRBJ2-3, is ETGVTQSPTHLIKTRGQQVTLRCSSQSGHNTVSWYQQALGQGPQFIFQYYREEENGRGNFPPRFSGLQFPNYSSELNVNALELDDSALYLCASSLVADTQYFGPGTRLTVL.

This chain connects TRBV19 to TRBJ1-2; D is uncertain. From germline, CDR1 is LNHDA and CDR2 SQIVND (reference sequence). V was clipped by 1 base and J by 8 bases, with 11 bases between them. The CDR3 covers 13 residues. Written as DNA, the CDR3 is TGTGCCAGTAGTATAGGCTCAGGATCCGGCTACACCTTC. Residues: CASSIGSGSGYTF.

The V call is TRBV16, the J call TRBJ1-6, with TRBD1 as a possible D gene (5 bases). The V gene lost 4 bases and the J gene lost 5 bases, with 12 bases spanning the gap. CDR3 size: 15 residues. Germline CDR1 is KGHSY and CDR2 is FQNENV. CDR3 in DNA: TGTGCCAGCAGCCCACGACAGAGGAATAATTCACCCCTCCACTTT. Its translation: CASSPRQRNNSPLHF.

The chain links TRBV4-2 to TRBJ2-7, with 7 bases matching TRBD2. The CDR3 sequence is 15 residues long. Unmatched junction bases numbered 4, after V lost 1 base and J lost 1 base. Germline assignment: CDR1 LGHNA and CDR2 YNFKEQ. CDR3 residues: CASSQAGGSSYEQYF. As DNA, the CDR3 is TGTGCCAGCAGCCAAGCGGGGGGTTCTTCCTACGAGCAGTACTTC.

V usage is TRBV27 and J usage is TRBJ1-5; weak D call: TRBD1 (6 bases). V was clipped by 6 bases and J by 9 bases, with 18 bases between them. CDR1 is MNHEY, CDR2 SMNVEV, per germline (reference sequence). This CDR3 has 14 residues. The CDR3 reads CASRKGQWVGPQHF. In nucleotides, the CDR3 is TGTGCCAGCAGAAAAGGACAGTGGGTTGGGCCCCAGCATTTT.

Here the CDR3 DNA reads TGTGCCAGCAGCCAAGGGGGGCCCAGGGGCTACGAGCAGTACTTC. Translation: CASSQGGPRGYEQYF. The chain joins TRBV3-1 (or the pseudogene TRBV3-2) to TRBJ2-7; D is perhaps TRBD1 (6 bases). Germline V lookup: CDR1 LGHDT, CDR2 YNNKEL (reference sequence). The CDR3 is 15 amino acids. Deletions cut 1 base from V and 3 bases from J, with 13 bases between.

J is TRBJ2-2 and V is TRBV9; 9 bases agree with TRBD1. After removal of 3 bases from V and 5 bases from J, the junction contained 5 bases not matched to a gene. This CDR3 has 15 amino acids. CDR1 is SGDLS, CDR2 YYNGEE, per germline. CDR3 loop: CASSAMTGGTGELFF. The CDR3 DNA reads TGTGCCAGCAGCGCTATGACAGGGGGAACCGGGGAGCTGTTTTTT.

The V call is TRBV6-6, the J call TRBJ1-5, with 10 bases matching TRBD1. Germline V CDR1 and CDR2: MNHNY, SVGAGI (reference sequence). The CDR3 loop spans 15 amino acids. With 6 bases clipped from V and 5 bases from J, the junction kept 7 bases outside the gene matches. CDR3 protein: CASRSDRGPHQPQHF. CDR3 in DNA: TGTGCCAGCAGATCCGACAGGGGGCCTCATCAGCCCCAGCATTTT.

This rearrangement joins TRBV5-1 to TRBJ1-1, with D unresolved. Per germline, CDR1 SGHRS and CDR2 YFSETQ. V was pared by 3 bases and J by 3 bases, with 15 bases between. The CDR3 consists of 15 residues. CDR3 loop: CASSSRERLDTEAFF. As DNA, the CDR3 is TGCGCCAGCAGCTCAAGGGAGCGTCTAGACACTGAAGCTTTCTTT.

The chain is built from TRBV7-8 and TRBJ1-1, with unresolved D. Deletions cut 3 bases from V and 1 base from J, with 9 bases between. The CDR3 sequence is 14 residues long. In germline, CDR1 is SGHVS, CDR2 FQNEAQ. The CDR3 DNA sequence: TGTGCCAGCAGCTTGGACTCTCGGAACACTGAAGCTTTCTTT. This encodes CASSLDSRNTEAFF.

The chain couples TRBV6-5 to TRBJ2-1; D gene uncertain. The CDR3 totals 15 residues. V dropped 0 bases and J dropped 0 bases, with 6 bases sitting between them. CDR1 is MNHEY, CDR2 SVGAGI, per germline. The DNA for the CDR3 is TGTGCCAGCAGTTACTCGAGCCCCTCCTACAATGAGCAGTTCTTC. Protein product: CASSYSSPSYNEQFF.

In its sample, this clone ranks as medium-sized. The V and J genes are TRBV27 and TRBJ1-2; unclear D gene. The CDR3 extends over 13 amino acids. The germline gives CDR1 MNHEY, CDR2 SMNVEV (reference sequence). With 3 bases removed from V and 1 base from J, the gap between germline ends came to 6 bases. The CDR3 sequence: CASSFEGNYGYTF. CDR3 coding DNA: TGTGCCAGCAGTTTTGAGGGTAACTATGGCTACACCTTC.

This chain uses TRBV3-1 (or the pseudogene TRBV3-2) with TRBJ1-3, with D unclear. The CDR3 runs to 12 residues. The germline V gene has CDR1 LGHDT and CDR2 YNNKEL (reference sequence). The V gene lost 1 base and the J gene lost 8 bases, with 6 bases spanning the gap. CDR3 region: CASSQGGDTIYF. As DNA, the CDR3 is TGTGCCAGCAGCCAAGGAGGAGACACCATATATTTT.

Here the CDR3 reads CATIRDSFYEQYF. The CDR3 bases are TGTGCCACTATACGGGACAGCTTCTACGAGCAGTACTTC. The genes are TRBV6-5 and TRBJ2-7, with 7 nucleotides matching TRBD1. From germline, CDR1 is MNHEY and CDR2 SVGAGI. The CDR3 contains 13 residues. V lost 10 bases, J lost 3 bases, and 9 bases stayed unmatched.

V gene TRBV18 combines with J gene TRBJ2-2; the match to TRBD2 covers 7 bases. This CDR3 spans 15 amino acids. Germline trimming cut 3 bases from V and 6 bases from J; bases unmatched to any gene: 7. Germline V gene data show CDR1 as KGHSH and CDR2 as LQKENI. CDR3 coding DNA: TGTGCCAGCTCACCTGGACTAGGGGTATCCGGGGAGCTGTTTTTT. This encodes CASSPGLGVSGELFF.

This clone was counted once. CDR3 protein: CASSGQGATEAFF. CDR3 in DNA: TGTGCCAGCAGCGGACAGGGAGCAACTGAAGCTTTCTTT. The chain is built from TRBV9 and TRBJ1-1; 7 nucleotides line up with TRBD1. V lost 3 bases to trimming and J lost 5 bases; unmatched junction nucleotides: 4. This CDR3 is built from 13 residues. Germline CDR1 is SGDLS and CDR2 is YYNGEE. Full variable domain (outside the CDR3, taken from reference TRBV9 and TRBJ1-1): DSGVTQTPKHLITATGQRVTLRCSPRSGDLSVYWYQQSLDQGLQFLIQYYNGEERAKGNILERFSAQQFPDLHSELNLSSLELGDSALYFCASSGQGATEAFFGQGTRLTVV.

The rearrangement joins TRBV10-3 to TRBJ1-1, with D unclear. This CDR3 is built from 15 residues. Trimming removed 3 bases at V and 0 bases at J, with 11 bases between. Germline loops: CDR1 ENHRY, CDR2 SYGVKD. CDR3 protein: CAISDIQQMNTEAFF. CDR3 DNA sequence: TGTGCCATCAGTGACATACAGCAAATGAACACTGAAGCTTTCTTT.